Shown below are 8 T cell receptor beta chains from a single sample sequenced in a study of blood T cell repertoires in COVID-19. TCRdb's table, derived via immunoSEQ multiplex PCR, lists solely in-frame clones and lacks some. In the table there are 80,000 to 85,000 clones, 88% of which are singletons. The source material was peripheral blood. The receptors originated from a woman older than 75 with acute or convalescent COVID-19.

For the CDR3, the DNA is TGTGCCAGCAGCTTCCGACGGGATGGGAACACTGAAGCTTTCTTT. As protein: CASSFRRDGNTEAFF. This chain links TRBV7-8 with TRBJ1-1; no definite D call. The CDR3 has 15 amino acids. The V and J ends lost 3 bases and 1 base respectively, with 12 bases between them. Looked up from germline, CDR1 is SGHVS and CDR2 is FQNEAQ. Filled out from reference TRBV7-8 and TRBJ1-1, the complete variable domain reads GAGVSQSPRYKVAKRGQDVALRCDPISGHVSLFWYQQALGQGPEFLTYFQNEAQLDKSGLPSDRFFAERPEGSVSTLKIQRTQQEDSAVYLCASSFRRDGNTEAFFGQGTRLTVV.

The CDR3 region is CASSEWGQGRRNQPQHF. CDR3 nucleotides: TGCGCCAGCAGTGAGTGGGGACAGGGCCGGCGCAATCAGCCCCAGCATTTT. The chain carries TRBV10-2 and TRBJ1-5, with 9 bases fitting TRBD1. Germline V gene sequence: CDR1 WSHSY, CDR2 SAAADI. V was clipped by 1 base and J by 2 bases; unmatched bases: 6. The length of the CDR3 is 17 residues.

As to this clone: Germline is not matched at one junction end, which may reflect a read error. The genes are TRBV7-7 and TRBJ2-1, with unresolved D. Germline lookup yields CDR1 SSHAT and CDR2 FNYEAQ (reference sequence). This CDR3 spans 13 amino acids. The CDR3 spells CASSRRSGNEQFF. CDR3 nucleotide sequence: TGTGCTAGCAGCCGCCGCTCGGGCAATGAGCAGTTCTTC. Drawing the rest from reference TRBV7-7 and TRBJ2-1, the complete variable domain is GAGVSQSPRYKVTKRGQDVTLRCDPISSHATLYWYQQALGQGPEFLTYFNYEAQPDKSGLPSDRFSAERPEGSISTLTIQRTEQRDSAMYRCASSRRSGNEQFFGPGTRLTVL.

This chain uses TRBV20-1 with TRBJ2-1; D is possibly TRBD2 (6 bases). The CDR3 consists of 10 residues. Germline CDR1 and CDR2: DFQATT and SNEGSKA (reference sequence). V was clipped by 5 bases and J by 10 bases, with 9 bases between them. This chain's CDR3 is CSASEGEQFF. The CDR3 region has the DNA TGCAGTGCTTCGGAGGGGGAGCAGTTCTTC.

The CDR3 is CASLRRAGLNEKLFF. In DNA, the CDR3 is TGTGCCAGCCTCCGGAGGGCAGGGTTAAACGAAAAACTGTTTTTT. V and J are TRBV6-5 and TRBJ1-4; TRBD1 is a possible D gene (5 bases). The CDR3 length is 15 residues. The germline CDR1 and CDR2 sequences are MNHEY and SVGAGI. Trimming stripped 8 bases from V and 8 bases from J, with 21 bases between.

This chain connects TRBV19 to TRBJ2-7; D may be TRBD2 (6 bases). Germline CDR1 and CDR2: LNHDA and SQIVND (reference sequence). The V end was cut by 6 bases, the J end by 6 bases, with 12 bases between. The length of the CDR3 is 12 residues. In DNA form, the CDR3 reads TGTGCCAGTAGCCTTGGGCGGGGCGAGCAGTACTTC. It yields the protein CASSLGRGEQYF.

This clone has just one count. V gene TRBV7-8 combines with J gene TRBJ2-7; 12 bases map to TRBD1. Germline-derived CDR1 and CDR2 are SGHVS and FQNEAQ. This CDR3 spans 15 amino acids. The junction had 9 bases not matched to a gene; V was cut back by 5 bases and J by 7 bases. This chain's CDR3 is CASSPGGQGAREQYF. The CDR3 region has the DNA TGTGCCAGCAGCCCGGGGGGACAGGGGGCGCGAGAGCAGTACTTC.

The rearrangement joins TRBV3-1 (or the pseudogene TRBV3-2) to TRBJ2-3; D is possibly TRBD2 (6 bases). CDR3 length: 14 amino acids. Between the trimmed V and J ends, which lost 7 bases and 9 bases, there was a span of 20 bases. Germline lookup yields CDR1 LGHDT and CDR2 YNNKEL (reference sequence). The CDR3 bases are TGTGCCAGCACTCTAAGGGACTCACGGGGGACGCAGTATTTT. This encodes CASTLRDSRGTQYF.